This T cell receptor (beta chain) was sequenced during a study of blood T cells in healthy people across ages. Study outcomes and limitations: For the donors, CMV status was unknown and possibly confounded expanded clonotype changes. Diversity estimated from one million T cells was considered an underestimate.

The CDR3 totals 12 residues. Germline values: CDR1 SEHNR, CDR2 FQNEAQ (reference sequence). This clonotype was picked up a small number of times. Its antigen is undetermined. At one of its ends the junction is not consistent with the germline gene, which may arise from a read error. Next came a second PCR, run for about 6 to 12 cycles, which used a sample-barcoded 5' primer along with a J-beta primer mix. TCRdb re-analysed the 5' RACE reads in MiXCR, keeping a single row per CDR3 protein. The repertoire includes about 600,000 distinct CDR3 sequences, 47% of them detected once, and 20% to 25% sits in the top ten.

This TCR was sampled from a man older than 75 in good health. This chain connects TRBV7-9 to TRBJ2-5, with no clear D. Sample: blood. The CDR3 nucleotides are TGTTCCAGCAGCTTGGTGGGAGAGACCCAGTACTTC. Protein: CSSSLVGETQYF. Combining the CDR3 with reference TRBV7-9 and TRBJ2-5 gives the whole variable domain DTGVSQNPRHKITKRGQNVTFRCDPISEHNRLYWYRQTLGQGPEFLTYFQNEAQLEKSRLLSDRFSAERPKGSFSTLEIQRTEQGDSAMYLCSSSLVGETQYFGPGTRLLVL.